This T cell receptor beta chain was found in a study of blood T cell repertoires in COVID-19. Overall study context: Material from acute and convalescent COVID-19 was sourced from the United States, Italy and Spain.

Losses at the gene ends were 3 bases for V and 2 bases for J; bases not matched to a gene: 0. The length of the CDR3 is 13 residues. The V gene's germline CDR1 is LNHDA and CDR2 SQIVND (reference sequence). TCRdb's table, derived via immunoSEQ multiplex PCR, lists solely in-frame clones and lacks some. The repertoire holds approximately 100,000 clones, 84% seen once, with 10% to 15% in the top ten. The clonotype was recovered from a human donor in a cohort sampled during active or convalescent COVID-19. Sequenced input: peripheral blood. The J gene is TRBJ2-7, the V gene TRBV19, with TRBD2 matching 8 bases. The CDR3 reads CASSISGAYEQYF. Here the CDR3 DNA reads TGTGCCAGTAGTATTAGCGGGGCCTACGAGCAGTACTTC.